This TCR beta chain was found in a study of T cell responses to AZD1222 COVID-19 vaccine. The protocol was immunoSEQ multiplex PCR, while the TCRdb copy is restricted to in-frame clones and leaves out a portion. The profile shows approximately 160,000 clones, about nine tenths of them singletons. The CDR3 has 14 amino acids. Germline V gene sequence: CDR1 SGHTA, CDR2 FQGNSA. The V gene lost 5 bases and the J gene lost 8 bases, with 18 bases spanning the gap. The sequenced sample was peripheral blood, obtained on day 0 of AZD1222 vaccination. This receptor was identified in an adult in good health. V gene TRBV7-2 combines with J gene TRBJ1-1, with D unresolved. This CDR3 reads CASSPLREPTEAFF. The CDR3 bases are TGTGCCAGCAGCCCCCTGCGGGAGCCAACGGAAGCTTTCTTT.